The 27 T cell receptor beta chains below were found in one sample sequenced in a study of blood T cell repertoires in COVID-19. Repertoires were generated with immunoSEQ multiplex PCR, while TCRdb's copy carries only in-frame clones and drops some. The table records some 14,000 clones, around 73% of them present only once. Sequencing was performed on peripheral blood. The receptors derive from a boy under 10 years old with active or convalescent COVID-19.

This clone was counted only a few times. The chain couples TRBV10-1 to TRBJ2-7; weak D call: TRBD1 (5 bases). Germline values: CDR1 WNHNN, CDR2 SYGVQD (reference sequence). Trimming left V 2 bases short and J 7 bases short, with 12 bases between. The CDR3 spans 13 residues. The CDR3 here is CASSERQGREQYF. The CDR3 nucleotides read TGCGCCAGCAGTGAGCGGCAGGGAAGGGAGCAGTACTTC.

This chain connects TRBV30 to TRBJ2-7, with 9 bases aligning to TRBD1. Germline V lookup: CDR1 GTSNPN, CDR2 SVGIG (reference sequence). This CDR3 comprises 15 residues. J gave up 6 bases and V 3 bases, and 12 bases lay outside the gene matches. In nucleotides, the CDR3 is TGTGCCTGGAGCTTGCCCGGGACAGGGAGTCGCGAGCAGTACTTC. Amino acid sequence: CAWSLPGTGSREQYF.

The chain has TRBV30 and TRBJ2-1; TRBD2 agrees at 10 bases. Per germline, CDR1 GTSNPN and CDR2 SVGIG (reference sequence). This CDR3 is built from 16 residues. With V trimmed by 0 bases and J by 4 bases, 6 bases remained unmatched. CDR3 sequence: CAWSVPRTSGYNEQFF. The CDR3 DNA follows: TGTGCCTGGAGTGTACCCCGGACTAGCGGTTACAATGAGCAGTTCTTC.

CDR3 bases: TGTGCCAGCAGGCTGTCCAGGGGGCCGAGGTATGGCTACACCTTC. Its protein is CASRLSRGPRYGYTF. The gene calls are TRBV28 and TRBJ1-2; TRBD1 matches 8 bases. This CDR3 is built from 15 residues. The V and J ends lost 6 bases and 5 bases, in that order; junction bases with no gene match: 11. The germline V gene has CDR1 MDHEN and CDR2 SYDVKM.

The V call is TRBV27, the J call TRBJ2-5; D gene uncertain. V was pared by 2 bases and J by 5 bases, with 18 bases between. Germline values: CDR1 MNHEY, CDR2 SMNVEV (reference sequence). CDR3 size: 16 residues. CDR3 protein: CASSLTGRFLGETQYF. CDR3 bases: TGTGCCAGCAGTTTAACGGGTAGATTCCTTGGGGAGACCCAGTACTTC.

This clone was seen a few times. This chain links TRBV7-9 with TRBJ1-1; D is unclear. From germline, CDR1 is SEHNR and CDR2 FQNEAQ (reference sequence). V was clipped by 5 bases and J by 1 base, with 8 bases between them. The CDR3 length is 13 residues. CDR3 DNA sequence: TGTGCCAGCAGCCCGTCCGGGAACACTGAAGCTTTCTTT. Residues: CASSPSGNTEAFF.

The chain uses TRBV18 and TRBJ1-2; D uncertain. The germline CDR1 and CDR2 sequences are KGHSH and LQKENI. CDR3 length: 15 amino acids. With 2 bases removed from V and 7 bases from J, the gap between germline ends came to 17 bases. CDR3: CASSPVDGAYTGYTF. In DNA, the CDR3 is TGTGCCAGCTCACCAGTCGACGGAGCCTATACTGGCTACACCTTC.

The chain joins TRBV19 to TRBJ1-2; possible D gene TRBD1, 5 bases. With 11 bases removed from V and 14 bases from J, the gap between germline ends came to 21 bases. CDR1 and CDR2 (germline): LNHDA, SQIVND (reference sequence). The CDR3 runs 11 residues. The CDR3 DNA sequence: TGTGCCCTACTTAGCCAGGGCCGGTTTACCTTC. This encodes CALLSQGRFTF.

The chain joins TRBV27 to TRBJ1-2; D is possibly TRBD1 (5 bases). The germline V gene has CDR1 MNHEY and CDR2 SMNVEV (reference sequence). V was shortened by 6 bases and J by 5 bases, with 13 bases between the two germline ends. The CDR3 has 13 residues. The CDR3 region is CASRPTGTYGYTF. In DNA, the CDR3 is TGTGCCAGCAGACCCACCGGGACTTATGGCTACACCTTC.

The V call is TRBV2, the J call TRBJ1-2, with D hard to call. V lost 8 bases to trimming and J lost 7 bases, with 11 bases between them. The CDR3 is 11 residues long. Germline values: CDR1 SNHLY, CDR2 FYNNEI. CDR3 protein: CASRRSGGYTF. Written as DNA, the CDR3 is TGTGCCAGCCGGAGGTCAGGTGGCTACACCTTC. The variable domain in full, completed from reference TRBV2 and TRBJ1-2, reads EPEVTQTPSHQVTQMGQEVILRCVPISNHLYFYWYRQILGQKVEFLVSFYNNEISEKSEIFDDQFSVERPDGSNFTLKIRSTKLEDSAMYFCASRRSGGYTFGSGTRLTVV.

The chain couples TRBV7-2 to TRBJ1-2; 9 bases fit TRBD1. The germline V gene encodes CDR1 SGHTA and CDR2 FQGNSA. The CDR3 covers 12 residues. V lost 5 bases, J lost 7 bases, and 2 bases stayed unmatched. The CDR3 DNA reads TGTGCCAGCAGCCGACAGGGGGTTGGCTACACCTTC. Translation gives CASSRQGVGYTF.

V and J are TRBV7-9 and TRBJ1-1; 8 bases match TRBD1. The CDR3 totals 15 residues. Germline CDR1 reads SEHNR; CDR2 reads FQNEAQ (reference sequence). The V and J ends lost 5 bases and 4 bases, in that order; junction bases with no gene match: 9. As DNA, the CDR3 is TGTGCCAGCAGCGATACTAGGGGACAGGTCACTGAAGCTTTCTTT. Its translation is CASSDTRGQVTEAFF.

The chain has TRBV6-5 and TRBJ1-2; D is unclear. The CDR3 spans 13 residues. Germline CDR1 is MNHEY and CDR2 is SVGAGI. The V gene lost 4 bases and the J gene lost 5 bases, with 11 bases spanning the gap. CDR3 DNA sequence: TGTGCCAGCAGTTCCAGGACTGTATATGGCTACACCTTC. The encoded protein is CASSSRTVYGYTF.

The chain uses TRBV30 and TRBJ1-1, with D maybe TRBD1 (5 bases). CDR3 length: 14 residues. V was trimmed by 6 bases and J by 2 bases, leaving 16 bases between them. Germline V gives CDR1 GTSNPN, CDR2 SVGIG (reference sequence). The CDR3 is CACLVGGVNTEAFF. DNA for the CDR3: TGTGCCTGCCTTGTCGGGGGGGTTAACACTGAAGCTTTCTTT.

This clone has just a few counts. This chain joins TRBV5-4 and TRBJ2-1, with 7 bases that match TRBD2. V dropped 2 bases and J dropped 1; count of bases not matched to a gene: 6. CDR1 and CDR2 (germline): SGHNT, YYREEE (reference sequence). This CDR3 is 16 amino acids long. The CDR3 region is CASSFGGLPSYNEQFF. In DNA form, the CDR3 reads TGTGCCAGCAGCTTTGGGGGACTACCGTCCTACAATGAGCAGTTCTTC.

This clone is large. CDR3: CASSSRGLAVDEQFF. In DNA, the CDR3 is TGTGCCAGCAGCTCAAGAGGACTAGCGGTGGATGAGCAGTTCTTC. The chain employs TRBV11-3 and TRBJ2-1, with 10 bases identical to TRBD2. The CDR3 is made up of 15 amino acids. CDR1 is SGHNT and CDR2 is YENEEA in the germline V gene. The V segment lost 4 bases and the J segment 8 bases; nucleotides outside the gene matches: 8.

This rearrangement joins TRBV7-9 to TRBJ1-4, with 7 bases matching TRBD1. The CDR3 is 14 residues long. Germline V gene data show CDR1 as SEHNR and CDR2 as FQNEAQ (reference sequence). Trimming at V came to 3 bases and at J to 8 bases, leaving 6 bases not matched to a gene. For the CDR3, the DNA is TGTGCCAGCAGCTTTCGGACAGGCGGGGAAAAACTGTTTTTT. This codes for CASSFRTGGEKLFF.

CDR3 DNA sequence: TGTGCCAGCAGCTCAGGCTTTGAAGCTTTCTTT. Protein: CASSSGFEAFF. The chain uses TRBV11-3 and TRBJ1-1, with unresolved D. V shed 4 bases and J shed 7 bases, with 7 bases lying between them. This CDR3 contains 11 residues. Per germline, CDR1 SGHNT and CDR2 YENEEA.

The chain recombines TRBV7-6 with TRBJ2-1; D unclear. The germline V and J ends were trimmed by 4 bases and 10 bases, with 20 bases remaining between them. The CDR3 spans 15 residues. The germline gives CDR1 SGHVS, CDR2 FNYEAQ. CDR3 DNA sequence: TGTGCCAGCAGCTCCCCCGCGACTTCGGTTGGCGAGCAGTTCTTC. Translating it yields CASSSPATSVGEQFF.

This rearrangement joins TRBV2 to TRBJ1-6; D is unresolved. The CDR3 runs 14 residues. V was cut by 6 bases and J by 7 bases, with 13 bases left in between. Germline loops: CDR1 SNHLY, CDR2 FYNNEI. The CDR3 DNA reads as TGTGCCAGCAGGAGGGTACAGTTAAATTCACCCCTCCACTTT. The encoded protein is CASRRVQLNSPLHF. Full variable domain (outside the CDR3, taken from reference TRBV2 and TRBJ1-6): EPEVTQTPSHQVTQMGQEVILRCVPISNHLYFYWYRQILGQKVEFLVSFYNNEISEKSEIFDDQFSVERPDGSNFTLKIRSTKLEDSAMYFCASRRVQLNSPLHFGNGTRLTVT.

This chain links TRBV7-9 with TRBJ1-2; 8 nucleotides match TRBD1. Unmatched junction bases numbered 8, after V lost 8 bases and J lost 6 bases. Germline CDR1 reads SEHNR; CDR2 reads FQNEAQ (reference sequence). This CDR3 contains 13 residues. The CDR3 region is CASGRAGGDGYTF. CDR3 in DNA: TGTGCCAGCGGCCGGGCAGGGGGCGATGGCTACACCTTC.

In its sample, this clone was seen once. CDR3 nucleotides: TGTGCCAGCAGCCCGACTAGCGGGGGAGAGACCCAGTACTTC. Protein: CASSPTSGGETQYF. The chain couples TRBV7-9 to TRBJ2-5, with 12 bases aligning to TRBD2. The germline V gene encodes CDR1 SEHNR and CDR2 FQNEAQ (reference sequence). Trimming took 5 bases from V and 4 from J; bases not matched to a gene: 2. CDR3 length: 14 residues.

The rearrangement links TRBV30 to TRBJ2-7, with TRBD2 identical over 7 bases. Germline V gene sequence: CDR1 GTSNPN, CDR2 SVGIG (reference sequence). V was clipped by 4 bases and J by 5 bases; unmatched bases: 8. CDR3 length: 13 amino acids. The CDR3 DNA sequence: TGTGCCTGGAATCGCGGGAGACAGAACGAGCAGTACTTC. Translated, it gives CAWNRGRQNEQYF.

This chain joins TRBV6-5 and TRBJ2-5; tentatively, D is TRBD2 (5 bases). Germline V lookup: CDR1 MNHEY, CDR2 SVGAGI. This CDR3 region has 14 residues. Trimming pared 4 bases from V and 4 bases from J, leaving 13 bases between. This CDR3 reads CASSSTTIAETQYF. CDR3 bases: TGTGCCAGCAGTTCCACGACTATCGCAGAGACCCAGTACTTC.

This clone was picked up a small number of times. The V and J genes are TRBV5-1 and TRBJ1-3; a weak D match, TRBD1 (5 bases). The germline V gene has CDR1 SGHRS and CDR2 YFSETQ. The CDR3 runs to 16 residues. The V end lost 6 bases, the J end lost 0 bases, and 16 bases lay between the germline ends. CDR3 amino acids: CASTWGTGRSGNTIYF. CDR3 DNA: TGCGCCAGCACTTGGGGAACAGGTCGCTCTGGAAACACCATATATTTT.

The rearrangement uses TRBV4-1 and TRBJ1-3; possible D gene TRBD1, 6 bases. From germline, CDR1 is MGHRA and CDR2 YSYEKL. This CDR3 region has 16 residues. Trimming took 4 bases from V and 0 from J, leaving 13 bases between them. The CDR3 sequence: CASSLQGWSSGNTIYF. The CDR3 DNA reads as TGCGCCAGCAGCCTGCAGGGGTGGAGCTCTGGAAACACCATATATTTT.

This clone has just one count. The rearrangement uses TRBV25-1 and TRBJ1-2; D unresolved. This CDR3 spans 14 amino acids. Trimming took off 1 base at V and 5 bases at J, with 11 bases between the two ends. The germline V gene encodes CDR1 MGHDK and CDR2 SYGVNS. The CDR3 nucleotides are TGTGCCAGCAGTGAATTGGGCTATACATATGGCTACACCTTC. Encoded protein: CASSELGYTYGYTF.